This is a list of T cell receptor beta chains from one sample in a study of cytomegalovirus exposure and HLA in healthy donors. TCRdb keeps only in-frame clones here, not all; method: immunoSEQ multiplex PCR. The repertoire consists of 110,000 to 150,000 clones, with about 85% occurring once and the leading ten covering 2% to 2.5%. The sequenced material came from PBMCs. All receptors derive from a boy aged 2-15 years in good health and CMV-seronegative. CDR3s include the opening cysteine and the closing phenylalanine or tryptophan. Fields, in order: V gene, J gene, D gene, clone size, CDR3 DNA, CDR3 protein. A D gene is named only where the DNA matches it firmly. The size field is filled for only some rows; it gives once, few, many or a size class.

TRBV19	TRBJ2-1	-	-	TGTGCCAGTAGTATGGCCCTTCGGGACAATGAGCAGTTCTTC	CASSMALRDNEQFF
TRBV6-5	TRBJ2-2	-	-	TGTGCCAGCAGTTACAGCCCAATCGCGGTGGAGCTGTTTTTT	CASSYSPIAVELFF
TRBV6-6	TRBJ2-7	-	-	TGTGCCAGCAGTTACGCGGCCTACGAGCAGTACTTC	CASSYAAYEQYF
TRBV10-1	TRBJ1-3	-	-	TGCGCCAGCAGTGATCCGAGCTCTGGAAACACCATATATTTT	CASSDPSSGNTIYF
TRBV14	TRBJ2-2	-	-	TGTGCCAGCAGCCAAGATAGGGGGGGAACGAACACCGGGGAGCTGTTTTTT	CASSQDRGGTNTGELFF
TRBV4-3	TRBJ2-3	TRBD2	-	TGCGCCAGCAGCTCGGGACTAGCGGGACTCTCAGATACGCAGTATTTT	CASSSGLAGLSDTQYF
TRBV29-1	TRBJ2-1	-	-	TGCAGCGTTGACGATCCTGGCGGCAATGAGCAGTTCTTC	CSVDDPGGNEQFF
TRBV19	TRBJ2-6	-	-	TGTGCCAGTCATCGGGGGATTGGGGCCAACGTCCTGACTTTC	CASHRGIGANVLTF
TRBV4-3	TRBJ2-1	TRBD2	-	TGCGCCAGCAGCACAGAAGGGACTAGCTTGAATGAGCAGTTCTTC	CASSTEGTSLNEQFF
TRBV4-1	TRBJ2-3	-	-	TGCGCCAGCAGCCAAGTAGGTTCGCGGTCTAGCACAGATACGCAGTATTTT	CASSQVGSRSSTDTQYF
TRBV4-1	TRBJ2-3	-	-	TGCGCCAGCAGCCATGTTACCGGGTCTAACACAGATACGCAGTATTTT	CASSHVTGSNTDTQYF
TRBV18	TRBJ1-2	-	-	TGTGCCAGCTCACCAGGCCCTAACTATGGCTACACCTTC	CASSPGPNYGYTF
TRBV4-2	TRBJ2-3	TRBD2	-	TGTGCCAGCAGCCAAGGGCGGGGGGGCACAGATACGCAGTATTTT	CASSQGRGGTDTQYF
TRBV5-1	TRBJ2-1	TRBD2	-	TGCGCCAGCAGCCCAGTAGCGGGAGCTTCTGGTGAGCAGTTCTTC	CASSPVAGASGEQFF
TRBV2	TRBJ2-1	TRBD2	-	TGTGCCAGCAGTGAACCCCGGGTCGAGAGCGGGGCCCTAAACAATGAGCAGTTCTTC	CASSEPRVESGALNNEQFF
TRBV19	TRBJ2-1	TRBD2	once	TGTGCCAGTAGACCCGGGACTAGCGGTTACAATGAGCAGTTCTTC	CASRPGTSGYNEQFF
TRBV2	TRBJ2-7	-	-	TGTGCCAGCAGGTGGATCGGACACACCTACGAGCAGTACTTC	CASRWIGHTYEQYF
TRBV11-2	TRBJ2-3	-	-	TGTGCCAGCAGCGACGCCGCGCGGGGTGTGGATACGCAGTATTTT	CASSDAARGVDTQYF
TRBV5-4	TRBJ1-4	-	-	TGTGTCAGCAGCTTGGCCCGGGGAACTAATGAAAAACTGTTTTTT	CVSSLARGTNEKLFF
TRBV5-1	TRBJ1-3	TRBD1	-	TGCGCCAGCAGCTTGTGGCGTCAGGGGGCGCGAGGAAACACCATATATTTT	CASSLWRQGARGNTIYF
TRBV21-1	TRBJ2-3	-	-	TGTGCCAGCAGCAAAGTAGCGGGAGAATCAGATACGCAGTATTTT	CASSKVAGESDTQYF
TRBV5-6	TRBJ2-1	-	-	TGTGCCACCCAGGACGGACAGACCTACAATGAGCAGTTCTTC	CATQDGQTYNEQFF
TRBV2	TRBJ2-3	TRBD2	-	TGTGCCAGCAGAGCGACTAGCGGGATTGTGGATACGCAGTATTTT	CASRATSGIVDTQYF
TRBV5-1	TRBJ1-6	TRBD1	-	TGCGCCAGCAGCTCCCCGGGACAGGGTAATTCACCCCTCCACTTT	CASSSPGQGNSPLHF
TRBV4-2	TRBJ2-7	TRBD2	few	TGTGCCAGCAGCCAAGCGGTGGGAGCGGGGGAGACCTACGAGCAGTACTTC	CASSQAVGAGETYEQYF
TRBV25-1	TRBJ2-7	TRBD1	-	TGTGCCAGCCGCCAGGGGGCGCGGGGCGAGCAGTACTTC	CASRQGARGEQYF
TRBV11-2	TRBJ2-1	TRBD1	once	TGTGCCAGCAGCCCCGGACAGGGAGATCACAATGAGCAGTTCTTC	CASSPGQGDHNEQFF
TRBV7-7	TRBJ2-5	TRBD2	-	TGTGCCAGCAGCACCCGACTAGCGGGAGGGCACGAGACCCAGTACTTC	CASSTRLAGGHETQYF
TRBV19	TRBJ1-5	-	few	TGTGCCAGTAGTATCCTGTCACAGGGTAGCAATCAGCCCCAGCATTTT	CASSILSQGSNQPQHF
TRBV5-5	TRBJ1-1	-	-	TGTGCCAGCAGCTTGGGCAGTAACACTGAAGCTTTCTTT	CASSLGSNTEAFF
TRBV5-4	TRBJ2-3	-	-	TGTGCCAGCAGCTTGGGGGGGGGCACAGATACGCAGTATTTT	CASSLGGGTDTQYF
TRBV15	TRBJ1-4	TRBD1	-	TGTGCCACCAGCAGAGACAGGGACAGGGAGGGAAAACTGTTTTTT	CATSRDRDREGKLFF
TRBV10-3	TRBJ2-3	-	-	TGCGCCATCAGGGATGGGCCTAGCACAGATACGCAGTATTTT	CAIRDGPSTDTQYF
TRBV14	TRBJ2-5	-	-	TGTGCCAGCAGCCAAGGGAGGGGATCTTGGCAGACCCAGTACTTC	CASSQGRGSWQTQYF
TRBV19	TRBJ1-1	-	-	TGTGCCAGTAGTATACAGGGCCGGGCCCTGAACACTGAAGCTTTCTTT	CASSIQGRALNTEAFF
TRBV5-4	TRBJ1-2	-	-	TGTGCCAGCAGAGAAGGGGCAAACTATGGCTACACCTTC	CASREGANYGYTF
TRBV6-5	TRBJ1-1	-	once	TGTGCCAGCAGTTACGGGGGGAGGGTGAACACTGAAGCTTTCTTT	CASSYGGRVNTEAFF
TRBV5-4	TRBJ1-1	-	few	TGTGCCAGCAGAGAGCGCCAGAACACTGAAGCTTTCTTT	CASRERQNTEAFF
TRBV6-6	TRBJ2-7	TRBD1	-	TGTGCCAGCAGTCAAACAGGGGGCGCGAACGAGCAGTACTTC	CASSQTGGANEQYF
TRBV6-1	TRBJ2-1	TRBD2	-	TGTGCCAGCAGTGAGACGTTAGCGGGGGGGCTCAATGAGCAGTTCTTC	CASSETLAGGLNEQFF
TRBV7-9	TRBJ2-7	-	-	TGTTCCAGCAGCTTAGGGGCCCACCCGGGACTGAACTCCTACGAGCAGTACTTC	CSSSLGAHPGLNSYEQYF
TRBV27	TRBJ1-6	TRBD1	-	TGTGCCAGCAGTCGGACAGGGGTCTCCTATAATTCACCCCTCCACTTT	CASSRTGVSYNSPLHF
TRBV10-2	TRBJ2-1	TRBD2	-	TGCGCCAGCAGTGGAGAGACTAGCGGTTACAATGAGCAGTTCTTC	CASSGETSGYNEQFF
TRBV7-9	TRBJ2-1	TRBD1	once	TGTGCCAGCAGCCCGGGACAGGGAAAGTTCTTC	CASSPGQGKFF
TRBV19	TRBJ2-5	TRBD1	once	TGTGCCAGTTCGACAGGGCCCCTCCAAGAGACCCAGTACTTC	CASSTGPLQETQYF
TRBV5-1	TRBJ2-4	-	-	TGCGCCAGCAGCCGGGACTCTTGGTCGGCCAAAAACATTCAGTACTTC	CASSRDSWSAKNIQYF
TRBV5-1	TRBJ1-1	-	-	TGCGCCAGCAGCTTTACGCAGGGGAACACTGAAGCTTTCTTT	CASSFTQGNTEAFF
TRBV9	TRBJ1-1	-	-	TGTGCCAGCAGCGCGTCTGGAGGGGTGAACACTGAAGCTTTCTTT	CASSASGGVNTEAFF
TRBV30	TRBJ1-4	TRBD1	-	TGTGCCTCGACCGGGACAGGGAAAGAAGATAATGAAAAGCTGTTTTTT	CASTGTGKEDNEKLFF
TRBV7-2	TRBJ1-5	-	-	TGTGCCAGCAGCTTAATCGGGGAACGGTATCAGCCCCAGCATTTT	CASSLIGERYQPQHF